This T cell receptor (beta chain) was observed in a study of blood T cell repertoires in COVID-19. Whole-study context: The United States, Italy and Spain supplied acute and convalescent COVID-19 samples. From T cells, B-cell-depleted T cells, or PBMCs came the material, which was cDNA or gDNA.

This clone showed up just a few times. Original data processing: Amplifying reference gene primers gave estimates of nucleated cell counts. The data were produced by immunoSEQ multiplex PCR, yet TCRdb's version contains in-frame clones alone and is incomplete. The V and J calls and clone size are taken from that table; D and trimming were inferred from the DNA. The data hold roughly 160,000 clones, with roughly 91% observed a single time. CDR3 size: 14 residues. The V gene lost 0 bases and the J gene lost 0 bases, with 6 bases spanning the gap. The germline gives CDR1 SGHRS, CDR2 YFSETQ. The V gene is TRBV5-1, the J gene TRBJ1-1, with D perhaps matching TRBD1 (5 bases). This clonotype originated in a man younger than 35 with acute or convalescent COVID-19. The sample taken for sequencing was peripheral blood. CDR3 nucleotide sequence: TGCGCCAGCAGCTTGGGACAGATGAACACTGAAGCTTTCTTT. Its protein is CASSLGQMNTEAFF. The full variable domain, in which reference TRBV5-1 and TRBJ1-1 provide the parts outside the CDR3, is KAGVTQTPRYLIKTRGQQVTLSCSPISGHRSVSWYQQTPGQGLQFLFEYFSETQRNKGNFPGRFSGRQFSNSRSEMNVSTLELGDSALYLCASSLGQMNTEAFFGQGTRLTVV.